This TCR beta chain was captured in a study of OX40 agonist ivuxolimab in advanced cancers. Assay: immunoSEQ multiplex PCR; the TCRdb copy retains only in-frame clones and omits some. The table shows 26,000 or so clones, with roughly three quarters occurring only once. About this clone: The antigen is unknown.

Germline CDR1 LNHDA, CDR2 SQIVND (reference sequence). Trimming took 7 bases from V and 2 from J, leaving 17 bases between them. This CDR3 has 15 residues. Broader study findings: At 0.1 to 3.0 mg/kg and by week 6, CD4+ and CD8+ T cells in the blood had expanded clonally.

The sequences come from CD4+ or CD8+ T cells sorted from blood, collected in a trial of the OX40 agonist ivuxolimab. This receptor was taken from an adult with an advanced solid tumor such as melanoma, head and neck, liver or kidney cancer. The chain couples TRBV19 to TRBJ1-1; D is undetermined. CDR3 protein: CASNLRRLTNTEAFF. For the CDR3, the DNA is TGTGCCAGTAACCTCCGCAGGCTGACAAACACTGAAGCTTTCTTT.